What follows describes a single T cell receptor (beta chain). The target antigen is unknown. This specimen comes from a study of blood T cells in healthy people across ages. General study results and limits: Naive T cell percentage and TCR beta diversity correlated strongly. Diversity of TCR beta per million T cells declined in a roughly linear way with age.

The individuals who served as donors were healthy Caucasians living in Russia, aged roughly 6 to 90. A second 7 to 11 cycle PCR used barcoded and J-beta primers. Using its own MiXCR run on the 5' RACE reads, TCRdb lists one record per CDR3 protein. The sample lists over a million distinct CDR3 sequences; approximately 43% were seen once. CDR1 is DFQATT, CDR2 SNEGSKA, per germline (reference sequence). There are 14 residues in the CDR3. V shed 1 base and J 7 bases; nucleotides not matched to a gene: 6. The source of this sequence is a woman between 18 and 29 years old in good health. The rearrangement uses TRBV20-1 and TRBJ2-2, with 7 bases fitting TRBD2. The sequenced material came from blood. The CDR3 sequence is CSARAPGLNGELFF. The CDR3 bases are TGCAGTGCTAGAGCTCCGGGACTAAACGGGGAGCTGTTTTTT.